This is a list of T cell receptor beta chains from one sample in a study of beta chain features in type 1 diabetes. Only in-frame clones appear in the TCRdb table, and some are missing; sequencing was by immunoSEQ multiplex PCR. Of around 340,000 clones detected, 20% appear once; the ten largest clones hold 0.044%. Sequencing was carried out using naive CD4+ T cells from blood. The origin of the receptors is a woman younger than 35 in good health. CDR3s include the opening cysteine and the closing phenylalanine or tryptophan. A D gene is named only where the DNA matches it firmly. Clone size is shown for a subset of rows, as once, few, many or a class of expanded clone.

few	TRBV2	TRBJ2-7	TRBD2	CASSDLREGREQYF	TGTGCCAGCAGTGATTTGAGGGAGGGGCGCGAGCAGTACTTC
few	TRBV29-1	TRBJ1-2	TRBD1	CSVEDRGNYGYTF	TGCAGCGTCGAAGACAGGGGGAACTATGGCTACACCTTC
few	TRBV7-2	TRBJ2-1	TRBD2	CASSLAGLAGQFF	TGTGCCAGCAGCTTAGCGGGACTAGCGGGGCAGTTCTTC
-	TRBV7-2	TRBJ2-3	TRBD1	CASSLPGTGGRDTQYF	TGTGCCAGCAGCCTCCCCGGGACAGGGGGACGAGATACGCAGTATTTT
-	TRBV10-3	TRBJ2-1	-	CAALPTRGEANEQFF	TGTGCCGCCTTGCCCACTCGAGGAGAGGCCAATGAGCAGTTCTTC
few	TRBV7-2	TRBJ1-3	TRBD1	CASSRTGRPGNTIYF	TGTGCCAGCAGCCGGACAGGTCGTCCTGGAAACACCATATATTTT
-	TRBV6-5	TRBJ2-7	TRBD1	CASRWSGQGIYEQYF	TGTGCCAGCAGATGGAGCGGACAGGGGATCTACGAGCAGTACTTC
-	TRBV5-1	TRBJ2-7	TRBD1	CASSLAGTAYEQYF	TGCGCCAGCAGCCTGGCTGGGACAGCCTACGAGCAGTACTTC
-	TRBV7-9	TRBJ1-5	TRBD1	CASSPDRGGNQPQHF	TGTGCCAGCAGCCCGGACAGGGGAGGCAATCAGCCCCAGCATTTT
-	TRBV5-1	TRBJ1-5	-	CASSLFGGEGQPQHF	TGCGCCAGCAGCTTGTTCGGCGGGGAGGGTCAGCCCCAGCATTTT
-	TRBV4-2	TRBJ2-3	-	CASSQGQTTDTQYF	TGTGCCAGCAGCCAAGGACAGACCACAGATACGCAGTATTTT
many	TRBV7-9	TRBJ1-5	TRBD1	CASSSGTGLQPQHF	TGTGCCAGCAGCTCCGGGACAGGGCTACAGCCCCAGCATTTT
few	TRBV6-5	TRBJ1-1	TRBD1	CASSARQGYTEAFF	TGTGCCAGCAGTGCACGACAGGGGTACACTGAAGCTTTCTTT
-	TRBV2	TRBJ2-7	TRBD2	CASSGASGRRGEQYF	TGTGCCAGCAGTGGGGCTAGCGGGAGACGGGGCGAGCAGTACTTC
-	TRBV2	TRBJ2-5	-	CASSENPGRQETQYF	TGTGCCAGCAGTGAGAACCCTGGCAGGCAAGAGACCCAGTACTTC
-	TRBV6-6	TRBJ2-5	TRBD2	CASSPLAGGVKTQYF	TGTGCCAGCAGTCCTCTAGCGGGAGGCGTAAAGACCCAGTACTTC
-	TRBV5-1	TRBJ2-1	-	CASSLTASFGNEQFF	TGCGCCAGCAGCTTGACGGCTAGTTTTGGCAATGAGCAGTTCTTC
-	TRBV28	TRBJ1-4	-	CASSSREKLFF	TGTGCCAGCAGTAGCAGGGAAAAACTGTTTTTT
few	TRBV28	TRBJ2-6	TRBD2	CASGGDWANVLTF	TGTGCCTCGGGGGGGGATTGGGCCAACGTCCTGACTTTC
-	TRBV5-1	TRBJ2-7	TRBD2	CASSSATSPSSYEQYF	TGCGCCAGCAGCTCGGCGACTAGCCCGTCCTCCTACGAGCAGTACTTC
few	TRBV29-1	TRBJ2-5	TRBD1	CSVGQGSETQYF	TGCAGCGTAGGACAGGGGTCAGAGACCCAGTACTTC
-	TRBV5-1	TRBJ2-7	TRBD2	CASSFLPPLLAGSYEQYF	TGCGCCAGCAGCTTTTTGCCCCCCCTGCTAGCGGGCTCCTACGAGCAGTACTTC
few	TRBV7-3	TRBJ2-1	-	CASSSDRDSNEQFF	TGTGCCAGCAGCTCCGACCGGGACTCCAATGAGCAGTTCTTC
-	TRBV5-1	TRBJ1-5	TRBD1	CASSLTGGTANQPQHF	TGCGCCAGCAGCTTGACGGGGGGGACAGCCAATCAGCCCCAGCATTTT